This TCR beta chain is from a study of technical replicates of blood from a few donors. The CDR3 length is 11 residues. Looked up from germline, CDR1 is SGHRS and CDR2 is YFSETQ. A word on this clone: Germline and junction disagree at one end, which may indicate a read error.

The assay was immunoSEQ multiplex PCR, and TCRdb's table has in-frame clones only and misses some. Of approximately 70,000 clones listed, more than 95% are singletons. This chain connects TRBV5-1 to TRBJ1-2; D unresolved. The clonotype comes from a human donor in good health. The sequencing input was T cells isolated from PBMCs. CDR3 DNA sequence: TGCGCCAGCAGTAACGACTACGGCTACACCTTC. Amino acid sequence: CASSNDYGYTF.